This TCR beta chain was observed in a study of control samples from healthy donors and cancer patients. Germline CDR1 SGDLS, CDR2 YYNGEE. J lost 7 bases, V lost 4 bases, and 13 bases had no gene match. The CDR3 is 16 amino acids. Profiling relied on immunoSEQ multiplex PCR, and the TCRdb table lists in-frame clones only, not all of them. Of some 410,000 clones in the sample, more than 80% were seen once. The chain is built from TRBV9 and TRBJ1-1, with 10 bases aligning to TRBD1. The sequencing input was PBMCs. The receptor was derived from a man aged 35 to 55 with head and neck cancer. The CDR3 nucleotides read TGTGCCAGCAGCCCCCGAGAGGGACAGGGGCAATTTGAAGCTTTCTTT. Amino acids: CASSPREGQGQFEAFF.